These T cell receptor beta chains were read from a single sample in a study of cytomegalovirus exposure and HLA in healthy donors. Sequenced by immunoSEQ multiplex PCR; TCRdb stores in-frame clones only, minus some. The sample gives some 180,000 clones, 65% to 90% of which show up once; about 2.3% is in the top ten. Sequenced material: PBMCs. These receptor sequences come from a woman aged 45 to 65 in good health and CMV-seronegative. The CDR3 runs from the conserved cysteine through the conserved F or W. The D gene is left open where the match is weak. A row's size may be missing; if present it is once, few, many or a size class.

j_call,d_call,clone_size,v_call,cdr3_nt,cdr3_aa
TRBJ1-1,TRBD1,.,TRBV5-1,TGCGCCAGCAGCGGGACAGAGAACACTGAAGCTTTCTTT,CASSGTENTEAFF
TRBJ1-5,.,.,TRBV19,TGTGCCAGTAGTATGGGGGGTCAGCCCCAGCATTTT,CASSMGGQPQHF
TRBJ2-5,TRBD1,once,TRBV27,TGTGCCAGCAGGACAGGGGCCGAGACCCAGTACTTC,CASRTGAETQYF
TRBJ2-7,TRBD2,few,TRBV4-1,TGCGCCAGCAGCCAAGACGGGACTAGCGGCTACGAGCAGTACTTC,CASSQDGTSGYEQYF
TRBJ2-7,.,.,TRBV11-2,TGTGCCAGCAGCTTAGGGAGAGCGTACGAGCAGTACTTC,CASSLGRAYEQYF
TRBJ2-7,TRBD2,.,TRBV7-2,TGTGCCAGCAGCTTAGGGGGTAGCGGGGCGAGCTCCTACGAGCAGTACTTC,CASSLGGSGASSYEQYF
TRBJ2-5,.,.,TRBV5-4,TGTGCCAGCAGCTTGTTTTCGTACCAAGAGACCCAGTACTTC,CASSLFSYQETQYF
TRBJ2-3,.,once,TRBV27,TGTGCCAGCAGTTTACTAGCAAGCCCCCCAGATACGCAGTATTTT,CASSLLASPPDTQYF
TRBJ2-1,TRBD2,.,TRBV5-1,TGCGCCAGCAGCCCAAGACTAGCGGAACCCCCCTACAATGAGCAGTTCTTC,CASSPRLAEPPYNEQFF
TRBJ1-5,TRBD1,.,TRBV6-1,TGTGCCAGCAGTGGACAGGGTCTAAGCAATCAGCCCCAGCATTTT,CASSGQGLSNQPQHF
TRBJ2-2,TRBD1,.,TRBV7-3,TGTGCCAGCAGCCTCCTGGGACAGGCTGTTACCGGGGAGCTGTTTTTT,CASSLLGQAVTGELFF
TRBJ2-5,TRBD1,once,TRBV7-9,TGTGCCAGCAGCTTACTAGGACAGGGAAGGGAGACCCAGTACTTC,CASSLLGQGRETQYF
TRBJ2-7,TRBD2,.,TRBV6-5,TGTGCCAGCACCTCCGGGACTATGGGTCAGGGCGAGCAGTACTTC,CASTSGTMGQGEQYF
TRBJ1-1,.,.,TRBV28,TGTGCCAGCAGTATGGGGAGGGTAAGGGACACTGAAGCTTTCTTT,CASSMGRVRDTEAFF
TRBJ2-3,TRBD2,.,TRBV9,TGTGCCAGCAGCGTAGTCGGGCTAGCGGGTAGCACAGATACGCAGTATTTT,CASSVVGLAGSTDTQYF
TRBJ1-1,.,.,TRBV5-8,TGTGCCAGCAGCTTAACAGTGAACACTGAAGCTTTCTTT,CASSLTVNTEAFF
TRBJ2-1,TRBD2,.,TRBV18,TGTGCCAGCTCACCAGCGGGAGGGCTCAGTGAGCAGTTCTTC,CASSPAGGLSEQFF
TRBJ1-4,TRBD1,.,TRBV30,TGTGCCTGGAGTGTAAGCAGGGGGCTGTCGGGCAAACTGTTTTTT,CAWSVSRGLSGKLFF
TRBJ2-5,.,.,TRBV7-9,TGTGCCAGCAGCTTTCTCACAGGAGTGGATCAAGAGACCCAGTACTTC,CASSFLTGVDQETQYF
TRBJ1-5,TRBD1,.,TRBV6-5,TGTGCCAGCAGTTACTCTGACAGGGCCAATCAGCCCCAGCATTTT,CASSYSDRANQPQHF
TRBJ2-7,.,.,TRBV18,TGTGCCAGCTCAGAAAACCCCGACAGGTTTTACTACGAGCAGTACTTC,CASSENPDRFYYEQYF
TRBJ2-7,TRBD2,.,TRBV7-2,TGTGCCAGCAGTTTGGAGAGGGGACTAGCCGCGGGCGAGCAGTACTTC,CASSLERGLAAGEQYF
TRBJ1-1,.,.,TRBV5-1,TGCGCCAGCAGCTTGCTAATGGCGGGGGAAGCTTTCTTT,CASSLLMAGEAFF
TRBJ2-1,.,.,TRBV6-6,TGTGCCAGCAGTGTCCGGGAGAAAAAGGGCAATGAGCAGTTCTTC,CASSVREKKGNEQFF
TRBJ1-2,TRBD1,.,TRBV5-1,TGCGCCAGCAGCACCGGACAGGGGGTTGCCTATGGCTACACCTTC,CASSTGQGVAYGYTF
TRBJ2-1,TRBD2,.,TRBV27,TGTGCCAGCAGTCCAGGGACTAGCGGGAGGAATGAGCAGTTCTTC,CASSPGTSGRNEQFF
TRBJ2-3,TRBD1,once,TRBV27,TGTGCCAGCGCGGACAGGGATACAGATACGCAGTATTTT,CASADRDTDTQYF
TRBJ1-1,.,once,TRBV7-9,TGTGCCAGCAGTCCCGGGTCAAACACTGAAGCTTTCTTT,CASSPGSNTEAFF
TRBJ2-3,.,.,TRBV5-6,TGTGCCAGCAGCGTGGGGCCGGGAGAGGGAGATACGCAGTATTTT,CASSVGPGEGDTQYF
TRBJ2-3,.,.,TRBV27,TGTGCCAGCAGTTTAACAGGTTGGGGCACAGATACGCAGTATTTT,CASSLTGWGTDTQYF
TRBJ2-3,.,.,TRBV19,TGTGCCAGCCGGGCACTAGTCACAGATACGCAGTATTTT,CASRALVTDTQYF
TRBJ2-7,TRBD2,.,TRBV27,TGTGCCAGCAGTCCACCGGGACTAGGAAGGTACGAGCAGTACTTC,CASSPPGLGRYEQYF
TRBJ1-2,TRBD1,.,TRBV29-1,TGCAGCGTTGAAGGGACAGGGGTCTATGGCTACACCTTC,CSVEGTGVYGYTF
TRBJ2-7,.,.,TRBV7-6,TGTGCCAGCAGCCCCCTTAGCCGCGGAGCTCGGTACGAGCAGTACTTC,CASSPLSRGARYEQYF
TRBJ2-3,.,.,TRBV27,TGTGCCAGCAGTTTGATGGGGGCAGTCAGCACAGATACGCAGTATTTT,CASSLMGAVSTDTQYF
TRBJ1-5,.,.,TRBV7-8,TGTGCCAGCAGCGCCCGGGGCAATCAGCCCCAGCATTTT,CASSARGNQPQHF
TRBJ2-1,TRBD2,.,TRBV5-1,TGCGCCAGCAGCATAACTAGCGGGAGTTACAATGAGCAGTTCTTC,CASSITSGSYNEQFF
TRBJ2-7,.,.,TRBV27,TGTGCCAGCCGCTATGCAGGCCTAGCGCGAGAGGAGCAGTACTTC,CASRYAGLAREEQYF
TRBJ2-3,.,.,TRBV6-4,TGTGCCAGCAGTGACTCTTTTCCAGGGAAGGGGGATACGCAGTATTTT,CASSDSFPGKGDTQYF
TRBJ1-1,.,.,TRBV7-3,TGTGCCAGCAGCTTATCCCCCGGACTGACAAACACTGAAGCTTTCTTT,CASSLSPGLTNTEAFF